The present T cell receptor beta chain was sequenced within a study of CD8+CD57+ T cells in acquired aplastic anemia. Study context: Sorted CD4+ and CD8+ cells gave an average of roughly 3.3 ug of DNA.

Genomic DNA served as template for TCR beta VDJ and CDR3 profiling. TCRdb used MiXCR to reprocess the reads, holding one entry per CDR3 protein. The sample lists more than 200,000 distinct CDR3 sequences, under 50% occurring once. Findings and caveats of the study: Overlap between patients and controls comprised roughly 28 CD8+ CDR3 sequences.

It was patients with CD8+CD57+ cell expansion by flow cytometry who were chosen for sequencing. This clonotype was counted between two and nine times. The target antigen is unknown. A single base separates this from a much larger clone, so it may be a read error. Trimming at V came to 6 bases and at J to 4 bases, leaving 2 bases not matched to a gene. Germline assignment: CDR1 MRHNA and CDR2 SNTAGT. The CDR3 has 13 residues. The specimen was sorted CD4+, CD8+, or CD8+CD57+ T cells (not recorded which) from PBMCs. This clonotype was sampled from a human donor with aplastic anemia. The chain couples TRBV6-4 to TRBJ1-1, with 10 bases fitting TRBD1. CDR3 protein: CASRGTGVTEAFF. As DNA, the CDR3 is TGTGCCAGCAGGGGGACAGGGGTCACTGAAGCTTTCTTT.